This T cell receptor beta chain appears in the sequencing data of a study of naive and memory T cell subsets. Study-wide points: Possibly reflecting memory cells re-expressing CD45RA, a few larger clonotypes occurred in naive repertoires, especially CD8.

This clonotype appeared a few times. Its antigen is undetermined. Both TRBC1 and TRBC2 were covered by a beta constant-region primer of two equimolar oligonucleotides. Four rounds of PCR amplified the ligated cDNA using nested alpha and beta constant-region primers plus SP2. TCRdb reanalysed the UMI-ligation and nested PCR reads using MiXCR and keeps one entry per CDR3 protein. The data contain tens of thousands of distinct CDR3 sequences, about 11% of them seen just once; the ten biggest clones take up 0.13%. This TCR came from a human donor in good health. The sequenced sample was naive CD4+ T cells from blood.

The CDR3 spells CASSVAGTGTNSPLHF. The CDR3 DNA sequence: TGTGCCAGCAGTGTAGCCGGGACAGGGACCAATTCACCCCTCCACTTT. The V call is TRBV25-1, the J call TRBJ1-6, with 9 positions matching TRBD1. After removal of 4 bases from V and 7 bases from J, the junction contained 8 bases not matched to a gene. The germline gives CDR1 MGHDK, CDR2 SYGVNS. The CDR3 sequence is 16 residues long.